The 32 T cell receptor beta chains below were found in one sample sequenced in a study of beta chain features in type 1 diabetes. The isolated RNA, all of it, was reverse transcribed, so expressed TCRB transcripts were what got sequenced. Some clones are missing from TCRdb's copy, which holds only in-frame ones; the method was immunoSEQ multiplex PCR. The table includes a few hundred thousand clones, 11% detected once. The specimen was central memory CD4+ T cells from blood. Receptor source: a man between 18 and 35 years old in good health.

The CDR3 region has the DNA TGTGCCTGGAGTCGAAGCCTTATCAGGGGCTACACCTTC. It is translated as CAWSRSLIRGYTF. The V and J genes are TRBV30 and TRBJ1-2, with D unclear. The CDR3 contains 13 residues. The germline CDR1 and CDR2 sequences are GTSNPN and SVGIG (reference sequence). Trimming stripped 2 bases from V and 8 bases from J, with 15 bases between.

There are a few counts of this clone. The V gene is TRBV25-1, the J gene TRBJ2-5; possibly TRBD2 for D (5 bases). Trimming removed 1 base from V and 5 bases from J, with 17 bases in between. Germline V lookup: CDR1 MGHDK, CDR2 SYGVNS. The CDR3 extends over 16 amino acids. DNA of the CDR3: TGTGCCAGCAGTGAATCTGGGAGACTCTCGGGGGAGACCCAGTACTTC. Translated: CASSESGRLSGETQYF.

This clone was seen a few times. The chain uses TRBV28 and TRBJ2-7; 8 bases are a match to TRBD1. Germline V gene data show CDR1 as MDHEN and CDR2 as SYDVKM. Losses at the gene ends were 5 bases for V and 2 bases for J; bases not matched to a gene: 8. This CDR3 has 15 amino acids. Here the CDR3 DNA reads TGTGCCAGCAGTCCCTACAGGGGGAGGACCTACGAGCAGTACTTC. Its translation: CASSPYRGRTYEQYF.

Only a few counts were recorded for this clone. This chain joins TRBV14 and TRBJ1-3; 8 bases map to TRBD1. CDR1 SGHDN and CDR2 FVKESK come from the germline V gene. J lost 0 bases, V lost 8 bases, and 6 bases had no gene match. This CDR3 is built from 15 residues. The CDR3 bases are TGTGCCAGCGGACACAGGGGGTACTCTGGAAACACCATATATTTT. This gives the protein CASGHRGYSGNTIYF.

This clone showed up just a few times. This CDR3 reads CASSLFQGARQPQHF. The DNA for the CDR3 is TGTGCCAGCAGTCTCTTTCAGGGGGCCCGGCAGCCCCAGCATTTT. The V and J genes are TRBV7-2 and TRBJ1-5, with 8 bases lining up with TRBD1. J lost 7 bases, V lost 6 bases, and 11 bases had no gene match. Germline CDR1 is SGHTA and CDR2 is FQGNSA. CDR3 length: 15 amino acids.

A few counts support this clone. The CDR3 DNA sequence: TGTGCCAGCAGGTATCAGTACGCCTCAGATACGCAGTATTTT. Its protein product is CASRYQYASDTQYF. The rearrangement joins TRBV6-5 to TRBJ2-3; no reliable D call. This CDR3 is built from 14 residues. The germline gives CDR1 MNHEY, CDR2 SVGAGI. V was shortened by 6 bases and J by 4 bases, with 14 bases between the two germline ends.

Only a few counts were recorded for this clone. This CDR3 is also generated by other DNA sequences in the sample. The chain uses TRBV7-2 and TRBJ2-7, with TRBD2 matching over 7 bases. Germline CDR1 and CDR2: SGHTA and FQGNSA. The CDR3 consists of 14 residues. Trimming at V came to 1 base and at J to 4 bases, leaving 4 bases not matched to a gene. The CDR3 DNA reads as TGTGCCAGCAGCTTAGTTGGGAGGGCATACGAGCAGTACTTC. Translation: CASSLVGRAYEQYF.

As regards this clone: Other nucleotide sequences in the sample specify the same CDR3. The rearrangement links TRBV11-3 to TRBJ2-3, with TRBD2 matching over 10 bases. This CDR3 contains 16 residues. V lost 5 bases and J lost 6; bases outside the gene matches: 11. Germline V CDR1 and CDR2: SGHNT, YENEEA. The CDR3 sequence: CASSPGTSGRADTQYF. The DNA of the CDR3 is TGTGCCAGCAGCCCGGGAACAAGCGGGAGGGCCGATACGCAGTATTTT. Full variable domain (rest looked up from reference TRBV11-3 and TRBJ2-3): EAGVVQSPRYKIIEKKQPVAFWCNPISGHNTLYWYLQNLGQGPELLIRYENEEAVDDSQLPKDRFSAERLKGVDSTLKIQPAELGDSAVYLCASSPGTSGRADTQYFGPGTRLTVL.

This clone was counted between two and nine times. V usage is TRBV12-5 and J usage is TRBJ2-5, with 7 bases that match TRBD1. V was pared by 4 bases and J by 4 bases, with 6 bases of the junction left unmatched. The CDR3 runs to 14 residues. The germline V gene encodes CDR1 LGHNT and CDR2 FRNRAP. CDR3 in amino acids: CASGSTTGTETQYF. The CDR3 DNA follows: TGTGCTAGTGGTTCGACGACAGGGACAGAGACCCAGTACTTC.

This clone was detected only a few times. The gene calls are TRBV4-3 and TRBJ1-2; TRBD1 might be the D (5 bases). The V gene lost 0 bases and the J gene lost 4 bases, with 15 bases spanning the gap. The CDR3 spans 16 residues. The germline gives CDR1 LGHNA, CDR2 YSLEER. The CDR3 here is CASSQDSGRGFYGYTF. The CDR3 DNA reads as TGCGCCAGCAGCCAAGATTCGGGGCGGGGTTTCTATGGCTACACCTTC.

This clone has more than one count but fewer than ten. This chain links TRBV13 with TRBJ2-7; no reliable D call. The CDR3 totals 14 residues. The ends were cut back, 5 bases at V and 4 bases at J, with 15 bases in the middle. Germline assignment: CDR1 PRHDT and CDR2 FYEKMQ (reference sequence). In DNA, the CDR3 is TGTGCCAGCAGCCCCACGGACGGACCATACGAGCAGTACTTC. This gives the protein CASSPTDGPYEQYF.

This chain links TRBV19 with TRBJ2-1; the match to TRBD2 covers 11 bases. V shed 3 bases and J 9 bases; nucleotides not matched to a gene: 10. CDR1 and CDR2 from the germline V gene are LNHDA and SQIVND (reference sequence). The CDR3 loop spans 16 amino acids. This chain's CDR3 is CASSILLAGGEGEQFF. The CDR3, as DNA: TGTGCCAGTAGTATCCTTTTAGCGGGAGGGGAAGGTGAGCAGTTCTTC.

This clone has a handful of counts. The chain employs TRBV18 and TRBJ2-6; D uncertain. The CDR3 is 16 residues long. Germline-derived CDR1 and CDR2 are KGHSH and LQKENI. V was shortened by 6 bases and J by 0 bases, with 12 bases between the two germline ends. CDR3: CASSLDGRSGANVLTF. The CDR3 DNA sequence: TGTGCCAGCTCTCTCGACGGGCGCTCTGGGGCCAACGTCCTGACTTTC.

The V and J genes are TRBV4-2 and TRBJ2-5; 7 positions agree with TRBD2. V lost 3 bases to trimming and J lost 3 bases; unmatched junction nucleotides: 4. There are 14 residues in the CDR3. CDR1 and CDR2 (germline): LGHNA, YNFKEQ. This CDR3 reads CASSQSGNEETQYF. CDR3 nucleotides: TGTGCCAGCAGCCAGAGCGGGAACGAAGAGACCCAGTACTTC.

This clone has more than one count but fewer than ten. The chain recombines TRBV9 with TRBJ1-2, with a tentative D call TRBD1 (5 bases). Per germline, CDR1 SGDLS and CDR2 YYNGEE. V dropped 4 bases and J dropped 3 bases, with 13 bases sitting between them. The CDR3 is 14 residues long. The CDR3 region is CASSSTGHDYGYTF. CDR3 sequence (DNA): TGTGCCAGCAGCTCGACTGGACATGACTATGGCTACACCTTC.

This clone was detected a few times. Other nucleotide sequences from this sample produce the same CDR3. The V call is TRBV4-3, the J call TRBJ1-1; 7 nucleotides line up with TRBD1. There are 14 residues in the CDR3. CDR1 LGHNA and CDR2 YSLEER come from the germline V gene. V dropped 2 bases and J dropped 4; count of bases not matched to a gene: 4. The CDR3 protein is CASSQQGEGTEAFF. The CDR3 region has the DNA TGCGCCAGCAGCCAACAGGGGGAGGGCACTGAAGCTTTCTTT.

This clone was detected only a few times. The sample holds other DNA sequences that translate to the same CDR3. DNA of the CDR3: TGTGCCAGCAGCTTGGACGGTAACTATGGCTACACCTTC. This codes for CASSLDGNYGYTF. The V call is TRBV5-4, the J call TRBJ1-2; unclear D gene. The CDR3 has 13 amino acids. V lost 0 bases, J lost 1 base, and 4 bases lay in between. The germline V gene has CDR1 SGHNT and CDR2 YYREEE (reference sequence).

With regard to this clone: The same CDR3 is also encoded by other DNA sequences in this sample. The V and J genes are TRBV5-6 and TRBJ2-3; D call uncertain. Germline CDR1 and CDR2: SGHDT and YYEEEE. V was shortened by 1 base and J by 5 bases, with 2 bases between the two germline ends. The CDR3 sequence is 11 residues long. DNA of the CDR3: TGTGCCAGCAGCTTGAAAGATACGCAGTATTTT. Translating gives CASSLKDTQYF. The complete variable domain, with remaining parts taken from reference TRBV5-6 and TRBJ2-3, reads DAGVTQSPTHLIKTRGQQVTLRCSPKSGHDTVSWYQQALGQGPQFIFQYYEEEERQRGNFPDRFSGHQFPNYSSELNVNALLLGDSALYLCASSLKDTQYFGPGTRLTVL.

The sample holds many counts of this clone. This chain uses TRBV29-1 with TRBJ2-5, with 9 positions matching TRBD1. Germline loops: CDR1 SQVTM, CDR2 ANQGSEA. The CDR3 length is 13 residues. V was clipped by 7 bases and J by 4 bases; unmatched bases: 7. DNA for the CDR3: TGCAGCGCCGACCGACAGGGGGGAGAGACCCAGTACTTC. It encodes CSADRQGGETQYF.

This clone was counted a few times. The chain has TRBV27 and TRBJ2-1, with TRBD1 identical over 7 bases. CDR3 length: 13 amino acids. Trimming took 7 bases from V and 5 from J; bases not matched to a gene: 5. The germline CDR1 and CDR2 sequences are MNHEY and SMNVEV (reference sequence). CDR3 DNA sequence: TGTGCCAGCACCAGACAGGGAAACAATGAGCAGTTCTTC. Translation: CASTRQGNNEQFF.

The chain couples TRBV11-2 to TRBJ1-1; D is perhaps TRBD1 (5 bases). CDR1 is SGHAT and CDR2 is FQNNGV in the germline V gene. The ends were cut back, 5 bases at V and 1 base at J, with 11 bases in the middle. The CDR3 runs to 14 residues. For the CDR3, the DNA is TGTGCCAGCAGCCCGAATACAGGGAACACTGAAGCTTTCTTT. Residues: CASSPNTGNTEAFF.

V usage is TRBV6-1 and J usage is TRBJ2-4, with D perhaps TRBD1 (5 bases). The CDR3 totals 15 residues. Germline V lookup: CDR1 MNHNS, CDR2 SASEGT. The ends were cut back, 6 bases at V and 1 base at J, with 13 bases in the middle. The CDR3 nucleotides read TGTGCCAGCAGCCTTCCAGACAGCGCCAAAAACATTCAGTACTTC. This gives the protein CASSLPDSAKNIQYF.

The V gene is TRBV7-3, the J gene TRBJ2-5, with 8 bases fitting TRBD1. The CDR3 consists of 14 residues. Germline CDR1 is SGHTA and CDR2 is FQGTGA. Losses at the gene ends were 5 bases for V and 3 bases for J; bases not matched to a gene: 5. The CDR3 spells CASSPQGEKETQYF. The CDR3 DNA is TGTGCCAGCAGCCCACAGGGGGAAAAAGAGACCCAGTACTTC.

This clone was seen a few times. The V and J genes are TRBV6-5 and TRBJ2-2; 8 bases line up with TRBD1. The CDR3 is made up of 13 amino acids. Trimming took 10 bases from V and 5 from J; bases not matched to a gene: 6. Germline CDR1 is MNHEY and CDR2 is SVGAGI. The CDR3 DNA is TGTGCCACCGGACAGGGTAATACCGGGGAGCTGTTTTTT. It translates to CATGQGNTGELFF.

This clone was detected a few times. This same CDR3 is encoded by further DNA sequences in the sample. The chain combines TRBV18 with TRBJ2-1, with TRBD2 matching 15 bases. The CDR3 is 15 amino acids. Germline V gives CDR1 KGHSH, CDR2 LQKENI. V gave up 3 bases and J gave up 7 bases; unmatched junction bases: 1. The CDR3 here is CASSPGLAGGNEQFF. DNA of the CDR3: TGTGCCAGCTCACCTGGACTAGCGGGAGGGAATGAGCAGTTCTTC.

CDR3 bases: TGTGCCTGGAGTGTAAGCGGAGGCTATGGCTACACCTTC. This gives the protein CAWSVSGGYGYTF. The chain is built from TRBV30 and TRBJ1-2; D remains ambiguous. V lost 0 bases, J lost 4 bases, and 9 bases lay in between. CDR3 length equals 13 residues. Germline CDR1 GTSNPN, CDR2 SVGIG (reference sequence).

The chain carries TRBV4-3 and TRBJ2-6; D call uncertain. The CDR3 length is 17 residues. V gave up 0 bases and J gave up 0 bases, with 9 bases separating them. The V gene's germline CDR1 is LGHNA and CDR2 YSLEER. The CDR3 DNA reads TGCGCCAGCAGCCAAGAGGGCCAACCCTCTGGGGCCAACGTCCTGACTTTC. This gives the protein CASSQEGQPSGANVLTF.

The rearrangement uses TRBV30 and TRBJ2-3, with D possibly being TRBD2 (6 bases). V was cut by 3 bases and J by 4 bases, with 11 bases left in between. The CDR3 has 13 amino acids. Germline V gene sequence: CDR1 GTSNPN, CDR2 SVGIG (reference sequence). CDR3: CAWRVLAADTQYF. In DNA form, the CDR3 reads TGTGCCTGGAGAGTACTAGCCGCAGATACGCAGTATTTT.

There are a few counts of this clone. This chain connects TRBV2 to TRBJ2-1; 7 bases fit TRBD2. With 6 bases clipped from V and 6 bases from J, the junction kept 11 bases outside the gene matches. There are 15 residues in the CDR3. Germline V gene sequence: CDR1 SNHLY, CDR2 FYNNEI. The CDR3, as DNA: TGTGCCAGCAGGGAGCCGGGAGGCGGCGTCAATGAGCAGTTCTTC. This sequence encodes CASREPGGGVNEQFF.

This chain links TRBV19 with TRBJ2-5; D may correspond to TRBD1 or TRBD2 (6 bases each). The CDR3 spans 16 residues. V shed 3 bases and J shed 5 bases, with 19 bases lying between them. CDR1 LNHDA and CDR2 SQIVND come from the germline V gene (reference sequence). CDR3 nucleotide sequence: TGTGCCAGTAGTATTGGGCCTCGGGGGCGCGATGAGACCCAGTACTTC. It specifies CASSIGPRGRDETQYF. The full variable domain, in which reference TRBV19 and TRBJ2-5 provide the parts outside the CDR3, is DGGITQSPKYLFRKEGQNVTLSCEQNLNHDAMYWYRQDPGQGLRLIYYSQIVNDFQKGDIAEGYSVSREKKESFPLTVTSAQKNPTAFYLCASSIGPRGRDETQYFGPGTRLLVL.

The chain couples TRBV7-2 to TRBJ2-5; D call uncertain. This CDR3 has 13 residues. V lost 3 bases to trimming and J lost 7 bases, with 12 bases between them. Germline V gene data show CDR1 as SGHTA and CDR2 as FQGNSA. The CDR3 loop is CASSLDHWSTQYF. CDR3 sequence (DNA): TGTGCCAGCAGCTTGGACCATTGGTCGACCCAGTACTTC.

CDR3 sequence reads: CASSSTGRDRRYNEQFF. The CDR3 coding sequence is TGTGCCAGCAGCTCGACTGGCCGGGACAGGCGATACAATGAGCAGTTCTTC. The chain carries TRBV7-9 and TRBJ2-1, with 8 bases fitting TRBD1. The CDR3 runs 17 residues. CDR1 and CDR2 (germline): SEHNR, FQNEAQ (reference sequence). The trim removed 4 bases at V and 4 bases at J, leaving 12 bases unmatched.